Below, one T cell receptor (beta chain) is given with its context. This sample was included in a study of blood T cell repertoires in COVID-19. Study information: Collection of acute and convalescent COVID-19 samples took place in the United States, Italy and Spain. PBMCs, B-cell-depleted T cells, or T cells provided the cDNA or gDNA that made up the material.

Unmatched junction bases numbered 8, after V lost 4 bases and J lost 5 bases. CDR1 SGHTA and CDR2 FQGNSA come from the germline V gene. CDR3 length: 15 amino acids. Methods used by the authors: Amplification of reference gene primers was used by the study to estimate nucleated cell counts. The repertoire was sequenced with immunoSEQ multiplex PCR; TCRdb's copy has only in-frame clones and lacks some. D and trimming come from the DNA, and the V and J calls and clone size come from that table. The repertoire consists of under 250,000 clones, with under 90% occurring once and the leading ten covering more than 5.5%.

The chain employs TRBV7-2 and TRBJ2-1, with 7 bases identical to TRBD2. The receptor was derived from a man aged 60 to 75 who had recovered from COVID-19. Sequenced input: peripheral blood. CDR3 protein: CASSSVLAPDNEQFF. As DNA, the CDR3 is TGTGCCAGCAGCTCGGTACTAGCGCCAGACAATGAGCAGTTCTTC. The variable domain in full, completed from reference TRBV7-2 and TRBJ2-1, reads GAGVSQSPSNKVTEKGKDVELRCDPISGHTALYWYRQSLGQGLEFLIYFQGNSAPDKSGLPSDRFSAERTGGSVSTLTIQRTQQEDSAVYLCASSSVLAPDNEQFFGPGTRLTVL.